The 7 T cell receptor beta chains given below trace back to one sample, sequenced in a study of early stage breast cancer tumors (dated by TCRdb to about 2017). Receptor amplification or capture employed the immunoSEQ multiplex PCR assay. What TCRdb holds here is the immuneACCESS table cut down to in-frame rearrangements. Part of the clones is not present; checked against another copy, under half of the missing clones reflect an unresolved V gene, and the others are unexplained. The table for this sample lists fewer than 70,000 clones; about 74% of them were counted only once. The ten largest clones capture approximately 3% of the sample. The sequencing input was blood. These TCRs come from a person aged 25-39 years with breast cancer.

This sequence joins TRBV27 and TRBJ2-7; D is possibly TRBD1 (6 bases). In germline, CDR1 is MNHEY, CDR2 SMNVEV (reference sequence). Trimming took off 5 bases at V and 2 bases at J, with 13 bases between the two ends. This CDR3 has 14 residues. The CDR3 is CASSPRGGPYEQYF. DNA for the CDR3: TGTGCCAGCAGTCCCCGTGGGGGCCCCTACGAGCAGTACTTC.

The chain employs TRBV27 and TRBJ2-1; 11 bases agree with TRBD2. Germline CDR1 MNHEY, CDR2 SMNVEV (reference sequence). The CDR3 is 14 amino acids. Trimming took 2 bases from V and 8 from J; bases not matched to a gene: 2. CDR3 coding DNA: TGTGCCAGCAGTTTACTAGCGGGAGGCTATGAGCAGTTCTTC. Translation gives CASSLLAGGYEQFF.

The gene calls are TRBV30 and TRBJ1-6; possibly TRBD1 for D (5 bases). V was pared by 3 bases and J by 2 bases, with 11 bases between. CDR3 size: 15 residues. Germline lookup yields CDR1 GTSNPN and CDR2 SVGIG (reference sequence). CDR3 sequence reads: CAWSTGRAYNSPLHF. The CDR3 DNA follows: TGTGCCTGGAGCACAGGTCGGGCCTATAATTCACCCCTCCACTTT.

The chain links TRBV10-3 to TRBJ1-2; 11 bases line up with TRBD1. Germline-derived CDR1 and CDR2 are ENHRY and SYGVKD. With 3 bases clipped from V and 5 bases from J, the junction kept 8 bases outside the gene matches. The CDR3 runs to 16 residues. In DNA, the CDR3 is TGTGCCATCAGTGAACCTCGGACAGGGGGCTTGTATGGCTACACCTTC. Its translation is CAISEPRTGGLYGYTF.

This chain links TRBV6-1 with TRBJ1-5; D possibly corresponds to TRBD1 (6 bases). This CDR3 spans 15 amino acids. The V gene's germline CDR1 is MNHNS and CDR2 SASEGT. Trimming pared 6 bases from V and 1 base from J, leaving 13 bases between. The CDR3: CASSPQGRSNQPQHF. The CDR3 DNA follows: TGTGCCAGCAGCCCTCAGGGGAGAAGCAATCAGCCCCAGCATTTT.

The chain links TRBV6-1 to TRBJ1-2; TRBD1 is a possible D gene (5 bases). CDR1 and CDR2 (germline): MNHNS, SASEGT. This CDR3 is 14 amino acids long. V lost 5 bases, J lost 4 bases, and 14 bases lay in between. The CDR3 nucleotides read TGTGCCAGCAGTCCTCGACAGTCATCCTATGGCTACACCTTC. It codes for CASSPRQSSYGYTF.

CDR3 nucleotide sequence: TGTGCCAGCAGCTTAGACTACACAAACACTGAAGCTTTCTTT. This codes for CASSLDYTNTEAFF. The chain carries TRBV11-3 and TRBJ1-1; D gene uncertain. V was shortened by 0 bases and J by 2 bases, with 7 bases between the two germline ends. From germline, CDR1 is SGHNT and CDR2 YENEEA. This CDR3 has 14 residues.